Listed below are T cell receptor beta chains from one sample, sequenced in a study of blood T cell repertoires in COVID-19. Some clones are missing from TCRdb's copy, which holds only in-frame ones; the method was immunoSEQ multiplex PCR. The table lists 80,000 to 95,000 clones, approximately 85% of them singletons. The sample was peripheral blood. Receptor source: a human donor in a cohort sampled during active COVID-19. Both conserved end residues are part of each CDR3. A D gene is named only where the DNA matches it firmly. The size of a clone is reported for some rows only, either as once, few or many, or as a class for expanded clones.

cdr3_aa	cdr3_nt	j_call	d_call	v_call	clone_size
CASSQPQPGRYGYTF	TGTGCCAGCAGCCAACCCCAACCAGGTCGCTATGGCTACACCTTC	TRBJ1-2	NA	TRBV4-2	NA
CASSQGRDSLNTEAFF	TGCGCCAGCAGCCAGGGGCGGGACAGCTTGAACACTGAAGCTTTCTTT	TRBJ1-1	TRBD1	TRBV4-3	NA
CASSIDKKGYEQYF	TGTGCCAGTAGTATAGATAAAAAGGGGTACGAGCAGTACTTC	TRBJ2-7	NA	TRBV19	NA
CASSPAEREGLTNEQFF	TGCGCCAGCAGCCCTGCTGAGCGGGAGGGCCTAACGAATGAGCAGTTCTTC	TRBJ2-1	TRBD2	TRBV4-3	NA
CASSTSSPGTGIYEQYF	TGTGCCAGTAGTACCTCTAGCCCCGGGACAGGGATTTACGAGCAGTACTTC	TRBJ2-7	TRBD1	TRBV19	NA
CAWSVSGGAQDTQYF	TGTGCCTGGAGTGTCAGCGGGGGGGCCCAAGATACGCAGTATTTT	TRBJ2-3	TRBD2	TRBV30	once
CASSGSRGASGNTIYF	TGTGCCAGTAGTGGGAGCCGGGGGGCTTCTGGAAACACCATATATTTT	TRBJ1-3	NA	TRBV19	few
CASRSLEKLFF	TGTGCCAGCAGATCATTGGAAAAACTGTTTTTT	TRBJ1-4	NA	TRBV28	NA
CASSLMGGVTGELFF	TGTGCCAGCAGTTTAATGGGGGGTGTCACCGGGGAGCTGTTTTTT	TRBJ2-2	NA	TRBV27	NA
CASSPTGDRGDTEAFF	TGTGCCAGCAGCCCGACCGGGGACAGGGGGGACACTGAAGCTTTCTTT	TRBJ1-1	TRBD1	TRBV7-6	NA
CASSQGEHDTQYF	TGTGCCAGCAGCCAAGGGGAGCACGATACGCAGTATTTT	TRBJ2-3	NA	TRBV4-2	NA
CASSERGPVNTEAFF	TGTGCCAGCTCAGAGAGGGGGCCCGTGAACACTGAAGCTTTCTTT	TRBJ1-1	TRBD1	TRBV18	NA
CAWSVRGTNYGYTF	TGTGCCTGGAGTGTCAGGGGAACTAACTATGGCTACACCTTC	TRBJ1-2	NA	TRBV30	NA
CASRGRGTEAFF	TGTGCCAGCAGGGGGCGCGGCACTGAAGCTTTCTTT	TRBJ1-1	NA	TRBV12-3/TRBV12-4	NA
CASSLAGGYTGELFF	TGTGCCAGCAGCTTAGCGGGGGGGTATACCGGGGAGCTGTTTTTT	TRBJ2-2	TRBD2	TRBV11-2	NA
CASSQEGSGADTGELFF	TGTGCCAGCAGCCAAGAGGGCAGCGGCGCGGACACCGGGGAGCTGTTTTTT	TRBJ2-2	NA	TRBV4-2	medium-sized
CASSFLGRTEAFF	TGTGCCAGCAGCTTTTTAGGGAGAACTGAAGCTTTCTTT	TRBJ1-1	NA	TRBV5-6	NA
CASGLQAVYEQYF	TGTGCTAGTGGTTTGCAGGCAGTCTACGAGCAGTACTTC	TRBJ2-7	NA	TRBV12-5	once
CASSLQLAGGEQYF	TGTGCCAGCAGCTTACAACTAGCGGGAGGCGAGCAGTACTTC	TRBJ2-7	TRBD2	TRBV7-2	NA
CASSITGTGGDEQFF	TGTGCCAGCAGTATAACCGGGACAGGGGGCGATGAGCAGTTCTTC	TRBJ2-1	TRBD1	TRBV28	NA
CAWTQGNTQYF	TGTGCCTGGACACAGGGGAATACGCAGTATTTT	TRBJ2-3	TRBD1	TRBV30	NA
CASSIRQGELDEQYF	TGCGCCAGCAGCATCCGACAGGGGGAATTGGACGAGCAGTACTTC	TRBJ2-7	TRBD1	TRBV4-1	NA
CASSATGAMNTEAFF	TGTGCCAGCAGCGCGACAGGGGCCATGAACACTGAAGCTTTCTTT	TRBJ1-1	TRBD1	TRBV9	NA
CASSEAMAGGPTNEQFF	TGTGCCAGCAGTGAAGCGATGGCGGGGGGGCCTACCAATGAGCAGTTCTTC	TRBJ2-1	TRBD2	TRBV2	many
CASRVSSYEQYF	TGTGCCAGCAGGGTCAGCTCCTACGAGCAGTACTTC	TRBJ2-7	NA	TRBV5-8	NA
CASRQGLSGANVLTF	TGTGCCAGTAGACAGGGTTTGTCTGGGGCCAACGTCCTGACTTTC	TRBJ2-6	NA	TRBV19	once
CASSERQVAPYTF	TGTGCCAGCAGTGAACGCCAGGTGGCTCCCTACACCTTC	TRBJ1-2	NA	TRBV6-1	once
CASSYRGNQPQHF	TGTGCCAGCAGTTACAGGGGTAATCAGCCCCAGCATTTT	TRBJ1-5	TRBD1	TRBV2	medium-sized
CASSLMGTREEQYF	TGTGCCAGCAGCTTAATGGGGACCCGGGAGGAGCAGTACTTC	TRBJ2-7	NA	TRBV7-3	NA
CASTPTGRGSGYEQYF	TGTGCCAGCACCCCGACTGGGAGGGGGTCGGGCTACGAGCAGTACTTC	TRBJ2-7	NA	TRBV6-2/TRBV6-3	NA
CASRSLGGDTQYF	TGTGCCAGTAGGAGCCTAGGTGGAGATACGCAGTATTTT	TRBJ2-3	NA	TRBV19	NA
CATSFRSSGRRYEQYF	TGTGCCACCAGTTTTCGATCTAGCGGGAGAAGGTACGAGCAGTACTTC	TRBJ2-7	TRBD2	TRBV24-1	NA
CASSLRLAGGAYNEQFF	TGTGCCAGCAGCTTACGACTAGCGGGAGGGGCTTACAATGAGCAGTTCTTC	TRBJ2-1	TRBD2	TRBV9	NA
CAIPAPGTAPNYGYTF	TGTGCCATTCCGGCCCCGGGGACAGCCCCTAACTATGGCTACACCTTC	TRBJ1-2	TRBD1	TRBV28	NA
CAWSVSSYNSPLHF	TGTGCCTGGAGCGTCAGCTCCTATAATTCACCCCTCCACTTT	TRBJ1-6	NA	TRBV30	NA
CASSQAAQRSTDTQYF	TGTGCCAGCAGCCAGGCGGCGCAGCGGAGCACAGATACGCAGTATTTT	TRBJ2-3	NA	TRBV7-8	NA
CATSDLWDRGPNWHSEQYF	TGTGCCACCAGTGATTTATGGGACAGGGGGCCAAATTGGCACTCCGAGCAGTACTTC	TRBJ2-7	TRBD1	TRBV24-1	NA
CASSQEGTRRADTQYF	TGCGCCAGCAGCCAAGAGGGTACTAGGAGAGCAGATACGCAGTATTTT	TRBJ2-3	NA	TRBV4-3	once
CASAGLALSGELFF	TGTGCCAGCGCGGGACTAGCACTTTCGGGGGAGCTGTTTTTT	TRBJ2-2	TRBD2	TRBV7-3	NA
CASSQAVSAGGVQFF	TGTGCCAGCAGCCAAGCGGTATCAGCGGGGGGAGTCCAGTTCTTC	TRBJ2-1	TRBD2	TRBV4-2	NA
CASSRTSGGLQETQYF	TGTGCCAGCAGCCGGACTAGCGGGGGGTTACAAGAGACCCAGTACTTC	TRBJ2-5	TRBD2	TRBV4-2	NA
CASSYLGRMEAFF	TGTGCCAGCAGCTACCTAGGCCGGATGGAAGCTTTCTTT	TRBJ1-1	NA	TRBV7-3	NA
CASSQRTGVSTNEKLFF	TGTGCCAGCAGCCAAAGGACAGGGGTTTCAACTAATGAAAAACTGTTTTTT	TRBJ1-4	TRBD1	TRBV3-1/TRBV3-2	NA
CAWTSGMGEQFF	TGTGCCTGGACTAGCGGGATGGGGGAGCAGTTCTTC	TRBJ2-1	TRBD2	TRBV30	NA
CASKSRSQGAMNTGELFF	TGCGCCAGCAAATCCCGATCACAGGGGGCTATGAACACCGGGGAGCTGTTTTTT	TRBJ2-2	TRBD1	TRBV5-1	NA